The 7 T cell receptor beta chains listed next were all sequenced from one sample in a study of shared clonotypes between healthy human individuals. Naive CD8 cells lacked CD45RO and underwent positive selection for CCR7, leaving out terminally differentiated effector memory CD45RA+ cells. The table came from immunoSEQ multiplex PCR; TCRdb's copy has only in-frame clones and leaves some out. The data contain approximately 2,200,000 clones, 93% of them singletons. The sequencing sample was made of naive CD8+ T cells from PBMCs. Receptor source: a man aged 18 to 30 in good health. Some clones in this sample may be carry-over from other donors' samples.

The rearrangement uses TRBV19 and TRBJ2-3, with D possibly TRBD1 on 6 matching bases. V dropped 9 bases and J dropped 1 base, with 11 bases sitting between them. CDR1 is LNHDA and CDR2 is SQIVND in the germline V gene (reference sequence). CDR3 length equals 13 residues. CDR3 loop: CASNRDRTDTQYF. DNA for the CDR3: TGTGCCAGCAACAGGGATCGCACAGATACGCAGTATTTT.

The genes are TRBV27 and TRBJ2-3; weak D call: TRBD2 (6 bases). CDR1 is MNHEY, CDR2 SMNVEV, per germline (reference sequence). CDR3 length: 15 amino acids. V dropped 3 bases and J dropped 6 bases, with 16 bases sitting between them. The CDR3 spells CASSLGDLFVDTQYF. The CDR3 nucleotides are TGTGCCAGCAGTTTGGGGGACTTATTTGTGGATACGCAGTATTTT.

The chain joins TRBV7-9 to TRBJ1-2; TRBD1 aligns across 9 bases. Trimming took 5 bases from V and 4 from J; bases not matched to a gene: 11. This CDR3 is built from 16 residues. Germline V CDR1 and CDR2: SEHNR, FQNEAQ (reference sequence). CDR3 loop: CASSPRTGGNLYGYTF. The CDR3 nucleotides are TGTGCCAGCAGCCCACGTACAGGGGGCAATCTCTATGGCTACACCTTC.

The chain recombines TRBV7-2 with TRBJ2-7, with D possibly matching TRBD2 (6 bases). This CDR3 has 18 amino acids. CDR1 and CDR2 (germline): SGHTA, FQGNSA. The germline V and J ends were trimmed by 3 bases and 0 bases, with 21 bases remaining between them. The CDR3 sequence is CASSFHLGVAATSYEQYF. In DNA, the CDR3 is TGTGCCAGCAGCTTCCACCTAGGGGTAGCGGCTACCTCCTACGAGCAGTACTTC.

CDR3 sequence reads: CATSSPPLFLGGGPRDEQFF. The CDR3 DNA reads as TGTGCCACCAGCAGTCCTCCCCTCTTTTTAGGGGGAGGCCCCAGGGATGAGCAGTTCTTC. The chain has TRBV15 and TRBJ2-1; D is tentatively TRBD1 or TRBD2 (6 bases each). This CDR3 region has 20 residues. CDR1 is LNHNV, CDR2 YYDKDF, per germline (reference sequence). V was pared by 3 bases and J by 8 bases, with 32 bases between. The variable domain in full, completed from reference TRBV15 and TRBJ2-1, reads DAMVIQNPRYQVTQFGKPVTLSCSQTLNHNVMYWYQQKSSQAPKLLFHYYDKDFNNEADTPDNFQSRRPNTSFCFLDIRSPGLGDTAMYLCATSSPPLFLGGGPRDEQFFGPGTRLTVL.

The chain has TRBV7-2 and TRBJ2-7; 9 bases match TRBD1. Unmatched junction bases numbered 4, after V lost 1 base and J lost 3 bases. This CDR3 is 15 amino acids long. Per the germline V gene, CDR1 is SGHTA and CDR2 is FQGNSA. The CDR3 nucleotides read TGTGCCAGCAGCTTAGACCTGGGACAGGGCTACGAGCAGTACTTC. Protein product: CASSLDLGQGYEQYF. The full variable domain, completed using reference TRBV7-2 and TRBJ2-7, is GAGVSQSPSNKVTEKGKDVELRCDPISGHTALYWYRQSLGQGLEFLIYFQGNSAPDKSGLPSDRFSAERTGGSVSTLTIQRTQQEDSAVYLCASSLDLGQGYEQYFGPGTRLTVT.

The V gene is TRBV6-1, the J gene TRBJ1-2; perhaps TRBD1 as D (5 bases). From germline, CDR1 is MNHNS and CDR2 SASEGT. CDR3 length: 14 amino acids. Trimming cost V 4 bases and J 4 bases, with 13 bases left between them. In DNA, the CDR3 is TGTGCCAGCAGTGTGCGGGGGACCAGCTATGGCTACACCTTC. Protein product: CASSVRGTSYGYTF.